The T cell receptor beta chain described here comes from a study of cytomegalovirus exposure and HLA in healthy donors. Study information: Most donors, more than 80% of a few hundred genotyped, fell in the Caucasian-associated ancestry cluster.

Trimming cost V 6 bases and J 7 bases, with 13 bases left between them. From germline, CDR1 is DFQATT and CDR2 SNEGSKA (reference sequence). This CDR3 region has 11 residues. This clone showed up just a few times. With 60 Vbeta and 13 Jbeta primers, the PCR was carried out. The assay was immunoSEQ multiplex PCR, and TCRdb's table has in-frame clones only and misses some. The sample carries some 80,000 clones, around 9.1% recorded once. The sequenced sample consisted of PBMCs. The TCR originated in a man between 60 and 75 years old in good health and CMV-seropositive. V usage is TRBV20-1 and J usage is TRBJ2-7; maybe TRBD2 (5 bases). The CDR3 DNA follows: TGCAGTGCCGAGGAGGACGTGGAGCAGTACTTC. As protein: CSAEEDVEQYF.